This is a list of T cell receptor beta chains from one sample in a study of T-cell memory formation after mild COVID-19. TCRdb recomputed calls from the 5' RACE reads with MiXCR, one row per CDR3 protein. The table lists about 400,000 distinct CDR3 sequences, 23% of them singletons, with 13% in the top ten. Sequenced material: PBMCs or a T cell subset sorted from them (not recorded which). Every receptor here comes from an adult woman who had mild COVID-19 (a few samples of this study predate the infection). Cell type and time point are not known. Both conserved end residues are part of each CDR3. D genes are given only for firm matches. Rows may omit the clone size; those that give it use once, few, many or a size class.

abundance	j_gene	len	d_gene	v_gene	CDR3nt	CDR3aa
many	TRBJ2-3	15	TRBD2	TRBV9	TGTGCCAGCAGTACTAGCGGGACTGGCGCAGATACGCAGTATTTT	CASSTSGTGADTQYF
-	TRBJ2-5	13	-	TRBV24-1	TGTGCCACCAGTGATTACTCAAGGGAGACCCAGTACTTC	CATSDYSRETQYF
few	TRBJ2-1	16	TRBD2	TRBV7-9	TGTGCCAGCAGCTTATTGGGTAGCGGGCCCTACAATGAGCAGTTCTTC	CASSLLGSGPYNEQFF
-	TRBJ1-2	14	TRBD1	TRBV15	TGTGCCACCAGCCTCTCGACAGGGACGTATGGCTACACCTTC	CATSLSTGTYGYTF
few	TRBJ2-2	15	TRBD1	TRBV20-1	TGCAGTGCTAGGTTCGGGACAGGGAAATTCGGGGAGCTGTTTTTT	CSARFGTGKFGELFF
-	TRBJ2-5	15	TRBD2	TRBV11-2	TGTGCCAGCAGCTCAGAGCGGGGCCAACAAGAGACCCAGTACTTC	CASSSERGQQETQYF
many	TRBJ1-3	17	-	TRBV5-1	TGCGCCAGCAGCTTGGGAGACAGGACTCACTCTGGAAACACCATATATTTT	CASSLGDRTHSGNTIYF
many	TRBJ1-4	15	-	TRBV7-7	TGTGCTAGCAGCTTAGGAAAGGGGACTAATGAAAAACTGTTTTTT	CASSLGKGTNEKLFF
-	TRBJ2-6	15	-	TRBV20-1	TGCAGTGCTAGGGGCAGGGGAACAGGGGCCAACGTCCTGACTTTC	CSARGRGTGANVLTF
few	TRBJ1-1	15	-	TRBV6-2/TRBV6-3	TGTGCCAGCAGTTACTCTCCGGGGGAGAACACTGAAGCTTTCTTT	CASSYSPGENTEAFF
-	TRBJ2-2	15	TRBD2	TRBV30	TGTGCCTGGAGTTCTATAATCCGGGGGGACGGGGAGCTGTTTTTT	CAWSSIIRGDGELFF
-	TRBJ2-4	17	-	TRBV7-2	TGTGCCAGCAGCTTAGGCCGGGGGAGCGTTGCCAAAAACATTCAGTACTTC	CASSLGRGSVAKNIQYF
few	TRBJ2-7	12	-	TRBV12-3/TRBV12-4	TGTGCCAGCAGTTGGGGTGGCGGCGAGCAGTACTTC	CASSWGGGEQYF
few	TRBJ2-1	15	TRBD1	TRBV7-3	TGTGCCAGCAGCTACATCCCCCAGGGGGCCGGTGAGCAGTTCTTC	CASSYIPQGAGEQFF
-	TRBJ2-1	15	-	TRBV11-2	TGTGCCAGCACCTTTAGTCGGGCCGGCTACAATGAGCAGTTCTTC	CASTFSRAGYNEQFF
-	TRBJ2-2	15	-	TRBV24-1	TGTGCCACCAGCCCCCTGGCTGGCAACACCGGGGAGCTGTTTTTT	CATSPLAGNTGELFF
few	TRBJ2-2	14	-	TRBV24-1	TGTGCCACCAGTGATCCGTGGGCCACCGGGGAGCTGTTTTTT	CATSDPWATGELFF
-	TRBJ2-2	14	TRBD1	TRBV7-2	TGTGCCAGCAGCTTGGGGACAGGGATCGGGGAGCTGTTTTTT	CASSLGTGIGELFF
few	TRBJ2-2	15	-	TRBV24-1	TGCGCCACCAGTGATTTTGGGCCTAACCTCGGGGAGCTGTTTTTT	CATSDFGPNLGELFF
-	TRBJ2-2	18	-	TRBV9	TGTGCCAGCAGCGTAGCGTCTACAATGGGCGCGAACACCGGGGAGCTGTTTTTT	CASSVASTMGANTGELFF